This T cell receptor (beta chain) was profiled in a study of vaccination and CD4 T cells after COVID-19. Cultured CD4+ T-cell DNA underwent Oncomine TCR Beta short-read sequencing. TCRdb re-called the PCR reads through MiXCR, storing one row per CDR3 protein. This repertoire shows roughly 24,000 distinct CDR3 sequences, roughly 40% found once; its top ten account for approximately 11%. A note on this clonotype: The target antigen is unknown.

Treatment of the sample: approximately 11-day PBMC culture with coronavirus spike peptide pools or control peptides (ViraFEST assay). Antigen-specific T cell expansion with peptide pools preceded TCR sequencing in the ViraFEST approach. A few million PBMCs were grown per well alongside about 10 IU/ml IL-2 and about 9.9 ug/ml peptide pools. CDR3 size: 17 residues. Germline CDR1 and CDR2: LNHDA and SQIVND (reference sequence). V dropped 3 bases and J dropped 3; count of bases not matched to a gene: 9. Whole-study results and caveats: A nonsignificant rise from around 20 to 38 was seen in the median number of SARS-CoV-2-reactive clonotypes.

This clonotype was obtained from a human donor who had recovered from COVID-19. This sequence joins TRBV19 and TRBJ1-5; the match to TRBD1 covers 9 bases. The sequenced material came from CD4+ T cells from blood, cultured in vitro. CDR3 amino acids: CASSMSRDRAYNQPQHF. CDR3 DNA: TGTGCCAGTAGTATGAGCCGGGACAGGGCTTACAATCAGCCCCAGCATTTT.